This T cell receptor (beta chain) was sequenced for a study of cytomegalovirus exposure and HLA in healthy donors. General study points: Researchers reported in a later analysis that common viral pathogens appeared linked to several top clusters. In a later analysis, the majority of CMV-associated beta chains seemingly showed HLA restriction. According to a later analysis, donors in an Asian-associated ancestry cluster reportedly had fewer N-insertions than the approximately 670-donor mean. Another analysis was done later, and it associated around 16,000 TCR beta sequences with HLA alleles at 0.05 false discovery rate.

A remark on this clone: Its cognate antigen is unknown.

Primers: 60 Vbeta forward and 13 Jbeta reverse. Sequencing was performed with immunoSEQ multiplex PCR; in TCRdb, only in-frame clones are kept and a portion is missing. The sample consists of 130,000 or so clones, 60% to 80% of them appearing once. This CDR3 has 17 residues. Germline V lookup: CDR1 SGHRS, CDR2 YFSETQ. J lost 9 bases, V lost 0 bases, and 9 bases had no gene match. The clonotype was recovered from a female donor in good health and CMV-seronegative. The chain has TRBV5-1 and TRBJ1-6, with 10 nucleotides matching TRBD1. The sequencing input was PBMCs. The DNA of the CDR3 is TGCGCCAGCAGCTTGGATTCCTTGACAGGGGGCGGTTCACCCCTCCACTTT. Encoded protein: CASSLDSLTGGGSPLHF.